Listed here is a single T cell receptor (beta chain). Only in-frame clones appear in the TCRdb table, and some are missing; sequencing was by immunoSEQ multiplex PCR. There are roughly 40,000 clones in the sample; around 90% occur only once, and approximately 27% lies in the top ten. This CDR3 is built from 16 residues. V was pared by 4 bases and J by 0 bases, with 16 bases between. From germline, CDR1 is SGHNT and CDR2 YYREEE (reference sequence). The record originates from a study of T cell responses to AZD1222 COVID-19 vaccine. V and J are TRBV5-4 and TRBJ1-1, with D possibly TRBD1 on 6 matching bases. This TCR came from an adult who received the MenACWY meningococcal vaccine as a control. The starting material was peripheral blood, obtained 28 days after the second dose of the MenACWY control vaccine. The CDR3: CASSAHGGGLNTEAFF. In DNA form, the CDR3 reads TGTGCCAGCAGCGCCCACGGTGGGGGGCTGAACACTGAAGCTTTCTTT.